This TCR beta chain was recorded in a study of identical twins. CDR1 and CDR2 from the germline V gene are LNHNV and YYDKDF (reference sequence). Between the trimmed V and J ends, which lost 0 bases and 0 bases, there was a span of 9 bases. The CDR3 contains 15 residues. Each CDR3 protein gets one entry after TCRdb re-called the 5' RACE reads with MiXCR. The table records some 240,000 distinct CDR3 sequences, about 8.5% of them present only once. This clonotype occurred a few times. Every donor was a healthy Caucasian. The sample was also linked to a second study, of yellow fever vaccine responses in identical twins.

Sequencing used CD8+ T cells sorted from blood. The receptor's source is a woman aged 18-29 years in good health. This rearrangement joins TRBV15 to TRBJ2-7; D might be TRBD1 (6 bases). Written as DNA, the CDR3 is TGTGCCACCAGCAGAGATGGGGGCGGCTCCTACGAGCAGTACTTC. The encoded protein is CATSRDGGGSYEQYF. The variable domain in full, completed from reference TRBV15 and TRBJ2-7, reads DAMVIQNPRYQVTQFGKPVTLSCSQTLNHNVMYWYQQKSSQAPKLLFHYYDKDFNNEADTPDNFQSRRPNTSFCFLDIRSPGLGDTAMYLCATSRDGGGSYEQYFGPGTRLTVT.